This T cell receptor (beta chain) was captured in a study of control samples from healthy donors and cancer patients. Trimming cost V 1 base and J 10 bases; bases outside gene matches: 6. The CDR3 has 16 amino acids. Germline V gene sequence: CDR1 SEHNR, CDR2 FQNEAQ (reference sequence). The table came from immunoSEQ multiplex PCR; TCRdb's copy has only in-frame clones and leaves some out. The sample has about 110,000 clones; about 83% are singletons. The receptor's source is a woman aged 45 to 65 in good health. The V call is TRBV7-9, the J call TRBJ1-6; the match to TRBD1 covers 11 bases. Source material: blood. The CDR3 region is CASSLGSDRGRSPLHF. The CDR3 DNA sequence: TGTGCCAGCAGCTTAGGGTCGGACAGGGGGCGATCACCCCTCCACTTT.